This TCR beta chain was documented in a study of blood T cell repertoires in COVID-19. Study information: Donors in the United States, Italy and Spain gave samples during acute or convalescent COVID-19. Sample material is recorded as cDNA or gDNA derived from T cells, B-cell-depleted T cells, or PBMCs.

Study processing details: The assay estimated nucleated cells by amplifying reference gene primers. Profiling relied on immunoSEQ multiplex PCR, and the TCRdb table lists in-frame clones only, not all of them. That table furnishes V, J and clone size, whereas the DNA furnished D and trimming. The sample carries 70,000 to 90,000 clones, 90% recorded once. The ends were cut back, 5 bases at V and 6 bases at J, with 11 bases in the middle. Germline V CDR1 and CDR2: SGHTA, FQGNSA. CDR3 length equals 12 residues. Source material: peripheral blood. The chain uses TRBV7-2 and TRBJ2-7; D gene uncertain. The sequence was obtained from a human donor in a cohort sampled during active COVID-19. The chain's CDR3 is CASSHPPGEQYF. The CDR3 DNA reads as TGTGCCAGCAGCCACCCCCCCGGCGAGCAGTACTTC.